This entry lists 12 T cell receptor beta chains sequenced from one sample in a study of monozygotic twins with inflammatory bowel disease. TCRdb reprocessed the 5' RACE reads and reports one entry per CDR3 protein, with no DNA. With 140,000 to 150,000 distinct CDR3 sequences in the sample, the ten largest clones hold roughly 1.2%. Sequenced: blood. These receptors were collected from a human donor with ulcerative colitis or Crohn's disease, or a healthy co-twin of an affected twin (not recorded which).

CDR3 region: CASISGTASSYNSPLHF. The chain is built from TRBV28 and TRBJ1-6; TCRdb picks TRBD1, but there is no DNA to check that call. Germline-derived CDR1 and CDR2 are MDHEN and SYDVKM. This CDR3 region has 17 residues.

The V call is TRBV4-1, the J call TRBJ2-6; the D call of TRBD1 rests on TCRdb alone, since no DNA is present to check it. Germline V gene data show CDR1 as MGHRA and CDR2 as YSYEKL. The length of the CDR3 is 18 residues. The CDR3 loop reads CASSQLGAAPSGANVLTF.

The chain couples TRBV27 to TRBJ1-1; no DNA is available, so the TRBD1 call from TCRdb remains unchecked. Germline assignment: CDR1 MNHEY and CDR2 SMNVEV (reference sequence). CDR3 length equals 18 residues. CDR3: CASSFGTGGGRMNTEAFF.

The chain employs TRBV7-2 and TRBJ1-1; TCRdb designates TRBD1, a call that cannot be tested without DNA. Per the germline V gene, CDR1 is SGHTA and CDR2 is FQGNSA. The CDR3 runs to 15 residues. The CDR3 protein is CASSSGYRGNTEAFF.

The chain employs TRBV20-1 and TRBJ2-2; TCRdb outputs TRBD2, but without DNA this stays unchecked. CDR1 DFQATT and CDR2 SNEGSKA come from the germline V gene (reference sequence). The CDR3 consists of 17 residues. This CDR3 is CSARDRASGQISGELFF.

This chain connects TRBV20-1 to TRBJ2-7. The CDR3 loop spans 12 amino acids. From germline, CDR1 is DFQATT and CDR2 SNEGSKA (reference sequence). This CDR3 reads CSISNPSYEQYF.

The chain joins TRBV5-6 to TRBJ2-5; TCRdb reports TRBD1, a call that lacks DNA to check it against. The CDR3 totals 13 residues. The germline CDR1 and CDR2 sequences are SGHDT and YYEEEE. CDR3 loop: CASSRGTEETQYF.

The V gene is TRBV2, the J gene TRBJ1-5. The germline V gene encodes CDR1 SNHLY and CDR2 FYNNEI. This CDR3 contains 14 residues. CDR3 sequence: CASIGRTSNQPQHF.

The J gene is TRBJ1-1, the V gene TRBV29-1; checking the TCRdb D call of TRBD1 is not possible without DNA. CDR1 SQVTM and CDR2 ANQGSEA come from the germline V gene. This CDR3 has 13 residues. This chain's CDR3 is CSGGRTLNTEAFF.

The chain recombines TRBV6-1 with TRBJ1-1. Germline CDR1 and CDR2: MNHNS and SASEGT. This CDR3 contains 14 residues. This CDR3 is CASRDGPSWTEAFF.

The chain links TRBV29-1 to TRBJ1-1. The germline gives CDR1 SQVTM, CDR2 ANQGSEA. The CDR3 runs to 11 residues. The CDR3 is CSVEDSLQAFF.

The chain combines TRBV20-1 with TRBJ1-4; checking the TCRdb D call of TRBD1 is not possible without DNA. This CDR3 has 14 amino acids. In germline, CDR1 is DFQATT, CDR2 SNEGSKA (reference sequence). This chain's CDR3 is CSARDPDSNEKLFF.